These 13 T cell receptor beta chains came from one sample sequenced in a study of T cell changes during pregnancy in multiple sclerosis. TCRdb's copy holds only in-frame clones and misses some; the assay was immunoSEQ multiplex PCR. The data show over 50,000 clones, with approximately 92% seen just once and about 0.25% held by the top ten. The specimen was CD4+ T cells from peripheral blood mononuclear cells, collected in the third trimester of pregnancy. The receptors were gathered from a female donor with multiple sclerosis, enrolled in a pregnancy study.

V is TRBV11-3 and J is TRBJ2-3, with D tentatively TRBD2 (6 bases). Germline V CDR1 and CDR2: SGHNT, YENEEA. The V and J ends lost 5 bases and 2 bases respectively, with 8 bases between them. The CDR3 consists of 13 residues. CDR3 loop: CASSQGLTDTQYF. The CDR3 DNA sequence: TGTGCCAGCAGCCAGGGACTCACAGATACGCAGTATTTT. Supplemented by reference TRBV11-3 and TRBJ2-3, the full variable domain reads EAGVVQSPRYKIIEKKQPVAFWCNPISGHNTLYWYLQNLGQGPELLIRYENEEAVDDSQLPKDRFSAERLKGVDSTLKIQPAELGDSAVYLCASSQGLTDTQYFGPGTRLTVL.

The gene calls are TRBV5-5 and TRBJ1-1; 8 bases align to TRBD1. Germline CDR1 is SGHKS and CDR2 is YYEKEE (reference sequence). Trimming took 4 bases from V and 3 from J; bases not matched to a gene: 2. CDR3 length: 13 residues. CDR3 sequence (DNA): TGTGCCAGCAGCGAGACAGGGGACACTGAAGCTTTCTTT. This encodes CASSETGDTEAFF.

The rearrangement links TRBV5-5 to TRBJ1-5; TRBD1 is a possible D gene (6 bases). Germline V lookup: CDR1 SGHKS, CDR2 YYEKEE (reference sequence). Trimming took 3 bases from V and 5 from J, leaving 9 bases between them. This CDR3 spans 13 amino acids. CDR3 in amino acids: CASSSGTYQPQHF. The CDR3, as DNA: TGTGCCAGCAGCTCCGGGACATATCAGCCCCAGCATTTT.

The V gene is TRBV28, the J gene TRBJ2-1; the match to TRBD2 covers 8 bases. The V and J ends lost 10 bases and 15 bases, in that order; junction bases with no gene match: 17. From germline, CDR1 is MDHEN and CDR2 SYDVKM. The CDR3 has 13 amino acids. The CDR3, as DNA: TGTGCCACCATGAACGGGGGGGGGCGGAATGCGTTCTTC. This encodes CATMNGGGRNAFF.

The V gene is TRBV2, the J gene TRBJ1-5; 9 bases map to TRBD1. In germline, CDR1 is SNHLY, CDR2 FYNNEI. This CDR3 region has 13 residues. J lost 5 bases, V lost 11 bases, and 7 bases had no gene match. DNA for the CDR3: TGTGCCGGACGACAGGGGGTGGATCAGCCCCAGCATTTT. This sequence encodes CAGRQGVDQPQHF.

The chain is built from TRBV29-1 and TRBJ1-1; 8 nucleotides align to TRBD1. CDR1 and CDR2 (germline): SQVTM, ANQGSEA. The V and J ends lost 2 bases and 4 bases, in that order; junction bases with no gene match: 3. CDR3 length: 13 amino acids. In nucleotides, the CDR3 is TGCAGCGTTGAATCAGGGGGCGGCACTGAAGCTTTCTTT. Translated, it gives CSVESGGGTEAFF.

The CDR3 sequence: CASSRRWDRLGGQPQHF. Written as DNA, the CDR3 is TGTGCCAGCAGTAGACGATGGGACAGGTTGGGGGGACAGCCCCAGCATTTT. The chain links TRBV27 to TRBJ1-5, with 8 bases identical to TRBD1. From germline, CDR1 is MNHEY and CDR2 SMNVEV (reference sequence). Trimming removed 5 bases from V and 7 bases from J; junction bases left unmatched: 16. The CDR3 is 17 residues long.

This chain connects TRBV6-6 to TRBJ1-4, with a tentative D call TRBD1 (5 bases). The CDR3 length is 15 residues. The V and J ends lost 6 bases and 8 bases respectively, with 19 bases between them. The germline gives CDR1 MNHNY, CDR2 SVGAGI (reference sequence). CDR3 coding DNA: TGTGCCAGCAGGGGCCTTGGGGGGGAGGGGGAAAAACTGTTTTTT. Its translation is CASRGLGGEGEKLFF.

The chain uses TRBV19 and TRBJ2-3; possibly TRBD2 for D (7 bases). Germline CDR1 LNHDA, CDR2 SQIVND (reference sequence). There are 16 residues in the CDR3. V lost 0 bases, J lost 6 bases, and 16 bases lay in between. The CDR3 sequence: CASSIEERGGLDTQYF. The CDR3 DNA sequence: TGTGCCAGTAGTATAGAGGAAAGGGGGGGCCTCGATACGCAGTATTTT. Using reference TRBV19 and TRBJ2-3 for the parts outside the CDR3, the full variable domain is DGGITQSPKYLFRKEGQNVTLSCEQNLNHDAMYWYRQDPGQGLRLIYYSQIVNDFQKGDIAEGYSVSREKKESFPLTVTSAQKNPTAFYLCASSIEERGGLDTQYFGPGTRLTVL.

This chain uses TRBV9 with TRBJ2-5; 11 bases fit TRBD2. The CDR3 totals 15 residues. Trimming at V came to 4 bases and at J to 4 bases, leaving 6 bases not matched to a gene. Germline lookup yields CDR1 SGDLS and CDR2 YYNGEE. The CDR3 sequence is CASSSLAGAVETQYF. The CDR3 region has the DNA TGTGCCAGCAGCTCACTAGCGGGAGCTGTAGAGACCCAGTACTTC.

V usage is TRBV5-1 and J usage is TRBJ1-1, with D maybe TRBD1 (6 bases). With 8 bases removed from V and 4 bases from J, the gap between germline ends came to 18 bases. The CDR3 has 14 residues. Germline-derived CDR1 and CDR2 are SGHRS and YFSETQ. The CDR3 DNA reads TGCGCCAGTGGGGGTGGGGGCGCGACCACTGAAGCTTTCTTT. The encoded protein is CASGGGGATTEAFF.

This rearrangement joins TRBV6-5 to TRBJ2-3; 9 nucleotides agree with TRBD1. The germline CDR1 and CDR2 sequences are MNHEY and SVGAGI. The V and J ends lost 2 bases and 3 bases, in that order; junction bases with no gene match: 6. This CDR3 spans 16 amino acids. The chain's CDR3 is CASSYGQGKGTDTQYF. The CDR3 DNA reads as TGTGCCAGCAGTTACGGACAGGGGAAGGGGACAGATACGCAGTATTTT.

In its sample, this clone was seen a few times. The CDR3 coding sequence is TGTGCCAGCTCACCAGCCAGGGGAACGACTGAAGCTTTCTTT. Translation gives CASSPARGTTEAFF. The V call is TRBV18, the J call TRBJ1-1; a possible D gene is TRBD1 (6 bases). The germline CDR1 and CDR2 sequences are KGHSH and LQKENI. The V gene lost 2 bases and the J gene lost 5 bases, with 12 bases spanning the gap. CDR3 length: 14 residues.